This T cell receptor beta chain was obtained from a study of glioma-infiltrating T cells. General study points: Above-expected tissue-blood divergence occurred in all gliomas, most in low-grade ones. CDR3 overlap between tissue and blood was very small.

The germline V gene has CDR1 SGHVS and CDR2 FNYEAQ. This CDR3 is 16 amino acids long. Using RNA template, CDR3s of TCR alpha and beta were amplified with iRepertoire arm-PCR. For one-step reverse transcription and amplification, roughly 95-400 ng of tissue mRNA or PBMC total RNA was used. TCRdb independently ran MiXCR on the multiplex PCR reads; one entry per CDR3 protein. The sample holds 85,000 to 110,000 distinct CDR3 sequences, approximately 28% seen once. Comments on this clonotype: Its target is not known. A single base separates this from a much larger clone, so it may be a read error.

The clonotype comes from a human donor with low-grade glioma or glioblastoma, undergoing nonglioma brain surgery, or in good health (not recorded which). The V call is TRBV7-6, the J call TRBJ2-3; TRBD2 is a possible D gene (6 bases). The sequencing sample was made of glioma tissue, nonneoplastic brain tissue, or PBMCs (not recorded which). In nucleotides, the CDR3 is TGTGCCAGCAGCCCCCTCGGGACTTTCAGCACAGATGCGCAGTATTTT. It codes for CASSPLGTFSTDAQYF.